These 32 T cell receptor beta chains were sequenced from one sample in a study of blood T cell repertoires in COVID-19 (dated by TCRdb to the early 2020s). The library was made by the immunoSEQ multiplex PCR assay. TCRdb's version of the immuneACCESS table is confined to in-frame rearrangements and falls short of the full clone set. An unresolved V gene accounts for under half of the shortfall where checked; the remainder is of unknown origin. The sample records 200,000 to 250,000 clones, about 88% of which are singletons. The ten biggest clones cover 18% of the sample. The sequenced sample consisted of peripheral blood. Receptors were obtained from a man aged 45-60 years with COVID-19, enrolled during active disease.

The V gene is TRBV27, the J gene TRBJ2-1; 7 bases are a match to TRBD2. The germline V gene encodes CDR1 MNHEY and CDR2 SMNVEV (reference sequence). The CDR3 length is 14 residues. Trimming at V came to 3 bases and at J to 3 bases, leaving 2 bases not matched to a gene. The CDR3 sequence: CASSFTSVYNEQFF. CDR3 DNA sequence: TGTGCCAGCAGTTTCACTAGCGTCTACAATGAGCAGTTCTTC.

The chain has TRBV5-1 and TRBJ2-7; 10 bases fit TRBD1. J was trimmed by 3 bases and V by 4 bases; bases with no gene match: 7. The CDR3 is 15 amino acids. Germline assignment: CDR1 SGHRS and CDR2 YFSETQ. The CDR3, as DNA: TGCGCCAGCAGCCCGTCCGGGACAGGGGACTACGAGCAGTACTTC. Its translation: CASSPSGTGDYEQYF.

The chain employs TRBV5-4 and TRBJ1-2; D possibly corresponds to TRBD1 (6 bases). The germline V gene has CDR1 SGHNT and CDR2 YYREEE (reference sequence). The CDR3 consists of 13 residues. V lost 5 bases, J lost 4 bases, and 12 bases lay in between. CDR3 loop: CASRLETGYGYTF. The CDR3 coding sequence is TGTGCCAGCAGGTTAGAGACAGGCTATGGCTACACCTTC.

This rearrangement joins TRBV10-3 to TRBJ2-3; 8 bases line up with TRBD1. The CDR3 runs 11 residues. The junction had 3 bases not matched to a gene; V was cut back by 11 bases and J by 5 bases. Germline V gene data show CDR1 as ENHRY and CDR2 as SYGVKD. CDR3 coding DNA: TGTGCCTCCAGGGGGCTAGATACGCAGTATTTT. It translates to CASRGLDTQYF.

This sequence joins TRBV6-2 or TRBV6-3 and TRBJ1-4; 9 bases agree with TRBD1. CDR1 and CDR2 (germline): MNHEY, SVGEGT. The CDR3 runs 16 residues. The V gene end was trimmed by 0 bases and the J gene end by 8 bases; junction bases not matched to a gene: 7. In DNA form, the CDR3 reads TGTGCCAGCAGTTACTCGGACAGGGGACCTTGGGAAAAACTGTTTTTT. It yields the protein CASSYSDRGPWEKLFF.

The rearrangement uses TRBV30 and TRBJ1-5; TRBD1 might be the D (5 bases). Germline values: CDR1 GTSNPN, CDR2 SVGIG (reference sequence). This CDR3 is 15 amino acids long. V dropped 2 bases and J dropped 6 bases, with 17 bases sitting between them. In DNA form, the CDR3 reads TGTGCCTGGAGTTCCCCCGGCGGGGGAACTCAGCCCCAGCATTTT. Residues: CAWSSPGGGTQPQHF.

This clone was picked up one time. The V and J genes are TRBV30 and TRBJ2-7, with TRBD1 matching over 11 bases. With V trimmed by 3 bases and J by 4 bases, 8 bases remained unmatched. Germline V CDR1 and CDR2: GTSNPN, SVGIG (reference sequence). This CDR3 is built from 15 residues. The CDR3 spells CAWRRTGTGGYEQYF. The CDR3 coding sequence is TGTGCCTGGAGGAGAACCGGGACAGGGGGATACGAGCAGTACTTC.

This clone was counted a single time. The chain employs TRBV28 and TRBJ1-2; a possible D gene is TRBD1 (5 bases). Trimming stripped 1 base from V and 8 bases from J, with 11 bases between. From germline, CDR1 is MDHEN and CDR2 SYDVKM. There are 13 residues in the CDR3. CDR3 in amino acids: CASSLLGVWGYTF. CDR3 DNA: TGTGCCAGCAGTTTATTAGGGGTGTGGGGCTACACCTTC.

The chain joins TRBV7-3 to TRBJ2-7; D may be TRBD2 (5 bases). V was shortened by 5 bases and J by 6 bases, with 20 bases between the two germline ends. Germline CDR1 and CDR2: SGHTA and FQGTGA. This CDR3 has 15 residues. CDR3 coding DNA: TGTGCCAGCAGCCTCGGCGGATATCCGGGGAGCGAGCAGTACTTC. Its protein is CASSLGGYPGSEQYF.

Comment on this clone: Other DNA sequences in the same sample also yield this CDR3. This chain connects TRBV24-1 to TRBJ1-4, with D unclear. The V gene lost 7 bases and the J gene lost 3 bases, with 11 bases spanning the gap. Germline V lookup: CDR1 KGHDR, CDR2 SFDVKD. CDR3 length: 14 residues. CDR3 sequence: CATSDRHANEKLFF. Written as DNA, the CDR3 is TGTGCCACCAGCGATAGACACGCTAATGAAAAACTGTTTTTT.

The chain is built from TRBV18 and TRBJ2-2; possibly TRBD1 for D (6 bases). Between the trimmed V and J ends, which lost 5 bases and 7 bases, there was a span of 14 bases. The germline gives CDR1 KGHSH, CDR2 LQKENI. The CDR3 length is 14 residues. The CDR3 protein is CASSAQGIGGELFF. In nucleotides, the CDR3 is TGTGCCAGCTCAGCGCAGGGGATCGGCGGGGAGCTGTTTTTT. Full variable domain (outside the CDR3, taken from reference TRBV18 and TRBJ2-2): NAGVMQNPRHLVRRRGQEARLRCSPMKGHSHVYWYRQLPEEGLKFMVYLQKENIIDESGMPKERFSAEFPKEGPSILRIQQVVRGDSAAYFCASSAQGIGGELFFGEGSRLTVL.

The chain has TRBV9 and TRBJ2-3, with a possible D match to TRBD1 (6 bases). Germline assignment: CDR1 SGDLS and CDR2 YYNGEE. The length of the CDR3 is 15 residues. The germline V and J ends were trimmed by 0 bases and 0 bases, with 8 bases remaining between them. The CDR3 region is CASSVDGQSTDTQYF. CDR3 DNA sequence: TGTGCCAGCAGCGTAGATGGACAGAGCACAGATACGCAGTATTTT.

This rearrangement joins TRBV11-2 to TRBJ2-1; D is possibly TRBD2 (5 bases). This CDR3 is built from 16 residues. Trimming removed 5 bases from V and 10 bases from J, with 24 bases in between. Germline values: CDR1 SGHAT, CDR2 FQNNGV. The CDR3 DNA is TGTGCCAGCAGCCCCAGGCCAGGACTGGCTAGTAGCGAGCAGTTCTTC. Amino acid sequence: CASSPRPGLASSEQFF.

The V gene is TRBV7-8, the J gene TRBJ2-1; TRBD2 matches at 7 bases. The CDR3 totals 14 residues. V lost 5 bases to trimming and J lost 2 bases; unmatched junction nucleotides: 3. From germline, CDR1 is SGHVS and CDR2 FQNEAQ. CDR3 sequence reads: CASSPGTTYNEQFF. CDR3 DNA: TGTGCCAGCAGCCCCGGGACTACCTACAATGAGCAGTTCTTC.

This clone appeared once. The V call is TRBV19, the J call TRBJ1-2; 7 positions agree with TRBD1. CDR3 length equals 13 residues. CDR1 is LNHDA, CDR2 SQIVND, per germline (reference sequence). Trimming at V came to 7 bases and at J to 4 bases, leaving 6 bases not matched to a gene. The CDR3, as DNA: TGTGCCAGTAACCCGGGACAGACCTATGGCTACACCTTC. It encodes CASNPGQTYGYTF.

This rearrangement joins TRBV7-9 to TRBJ2-2, with D unresolved. Germline V gene sequence: CDR1 SEHNR, CDR2 FQNEAQ (reference sequence). This CDR3 spans 14 amino acids. The germline V and J ends were trimmed by 5 bases and 6 bases, with 13 bases remaining between them. The DNA for the CDR3 is TGTGCCAGCAGCGTAGAAACTTCTCCCGGGGAGCTGTTTTTT. Protein sequence: CASSVETSPGELFF. The entire variable domain, with the rest obtained from reference TRBV7-9 and TRBJ2-2, is as follows: DTGVSQNPRHKITKRGQNVTFRCDPISEHNRLYWYRQTLGQGPEFLTYFQNEAQLEKSRLLSDRFSAERPKGSFSTLEIQRTEQGDSAMYLCASSVETSPGELFFGEGSRLTVL.

The chain joins TRBV7-8 to TRBJ2-2; no firm D call. Trimming removed 2 bases at V and 6 bases at J, with 25 bases between. This CDR3 comprises 19 residues. Germline V CDR1 and CDR2: SGHVS, FQNEAQ. The CDR3 loop reads CASSLYSAQFRMSPGELFF. In DNA, the CDR3 is TGTGCCAGCAGCTTATATTCCGCCCAATTCAGGATGAGTCCCGGGGAGCTGTTTTTT.

CDR3 sequence: CASSLAGEKPYEQYF. The CDR3 region has the DNA TGTGCCAGCAGCTTAGCCGGGGAGAAGCCCTACGAGCAGTACTTC. V usage is TRBV7-9 and J usage is TRBJ2-7; the D gene is possibly TRBD2 (5 bases). The CDR3 length is 15 residues. V lost 0 bases and J lost 2, with 11 bases in between. Germline lookup yields CDR1 SEHNR and CDR2 FQNEAQ (reference sequence).

This chain uses TRBV6-1 with TRBJ1-1; the D gene is possibly TRBD1 (5 bases). In germline, CDR1 is MNHNS, CDR2 SASEGT. V was pared by 2 bases and J by 5 bases, with 9 bases between. The CDR3 loop spans 13 amino acids. CDR3 in DNA: TGTGCCAGCAGTGAACAGGGTCGGACTGAAGCTTTCTTT. Its protein product is CASSEQGRTEAFF.

The chain recombines TRBV11-2 with TRBJ2-3; D gene unclear. This CDR3 comprises 12 residues. Trimming removed 6 bases at V and 4 bases at J, with 8 bases between. Germline V gene data show CDR1 as SGHAT and CDR2 as FQNNGV. The CDR3 DNA sequence: TGTGCCAGCAGTTCCCTTTCAGATACGCAGTATTTT. It specifies CASSSLSDTQYF.

The chain employs TRBV19 and TRBJ2-7; tentative D call: TRBD1 (5 bases). CDR1 is LNHDA, CDR2 SQIVND, per germline (reference sequence). The CDR3 contains 13 residues. Trimming pared 5 bases from V and 1 base from J, leaving 9 bases between. CDR3 coding DNA: TGTGCCAGTAGTCCAGGGTCTTCCTACGAGCAGTACTTC. As protein: CASSPGSSYEQYF.

The chain uses TRBV30 and TRBJ1-1, with 7 bases lining up with TRBD1. This CDR3 contains 15 residues. Germline CDR1 and CDR2: GTSNPN and SVGIG (reference sequence). The J segment lost 0 bases and the V segment lost 3 bases, leaving 7 bases of the junction unmatched. The CDR3 DNA reads as TGTGCCTGGAGGGGGCCGGGACAGATGAACACTGAAGCTTTCTTT. It translates to CAWRGPGQMNTEAFF.

J is TRBJ2-3 and V is TRBV15; TRBD1 agrees at 8 bases. CDR1 is LNHNV and CDR2 is YYDKDF in the germline V gene (reference sequence). The CDR3 has 17 residues. The trim removed 3 bases at V and 2 bases at J, leaving 10 bases unmatched. The CDR3 DNA reads as TGTGCCACCAGCAGGGAAAACAGGGGGATATTCACAGATACGCAGTATTTT. Protein: CATSRENRGIFTDTQYF.

V gene TRBV10-3 combines with J gene TRBJ2-7; 8 bases agree with TRBD2. This CDR3 has 16 residues. The germline CDR1 and CDR2 sequences are ENHRY and SYGVKD. Trimming removed 6 bases from V and 4 bases from J; junction bases left unmatched: 14. CDR3 nucleotide sequence: TGTGCCATCAGGGAGACCGGAGCGGGAGTTATATACGAGCAGTACTTC. This translates into CAIRETGAGVIYEQYF.

This chain uses TRBV14 with TRBJ1-2, with D perhaps TRBD1 (6 bases). Per the germline V gene, CDR1 is SGHDN and CDR2 is FVKESK. The germline V and J ends were trimmed by 2 bases and 7 bases, with 17 bases remaining between them. This CDR3 spans 15 amino acids. CDR3 region: CASSQRFTGSAGYTF. The CDR3 nucleotides read TGTGCCAGCAGCCAAAGGTTTACAGGGTCAGCTGGCTACACCTTC.

The gene calls are TRBV6-5 and TRBJ1-2; weak D call: TRBD1 (5 bases). There are 13 residues in the CDR3. The germline CDR1 and CDR2 sequences are MNHEY and SVGAGI. With 6 bases removed from V and 6 bases from J, the gap between germline ends came to 14 bases. The CDR3 protein is CASRPRAGNGYTF. DNA of the CDR3: TGTGCCAGCAGACCTAGAGCAGGGAATGGCTACACCTTC.

The DNA for the CDR3 is TGTGCCAGCAGCTTAGTGGGGGGACCCACAGATACGCAGTATTTT. The encoded protein is CASSLVGGPTDTQYF. The chain uses TRBV7-2 and TRBJ2-3; tentative D call: TRBD2 (6 bases). Germline V gene lookup returns CDR1 SGHTA and CDR2 FQGNSA. With 1 base removed from V and 2 bases from J, the gap between germline ends came to 10 bases. This CDR3 spans 15 amino acids.

The chain employs TRBV2 and TRBJ2-7, with TRBD2 identical over 15 bases. Germline V gene data show CDR1 as SNHLY and CDR2 as FYNNEI. The CDR3 totals 15 residues. V shed 11 bases and J 4 bases; nucleotides not matched to a gene: 9. The CDR3 nucleotides read TGTGCCTGCTCAGCCGGGACTAGCGGGAGGTACGAGCAGTACTTC. Translated, it gives CACSAGTSGRYEQYF.

The chain recombines TRBV11-2 with TRBJ1-1; D perhaps matches TRBD1 (6 bases). Germline V gene sequence: CDR1 SGHAT, CDR2 FQNNGV. The CDR3 length is 15 residues. Trimming left V 5 bases short and J 4 bases short, with 17 bases between. CDR3 bases: TGTGCCAGCAGCCCTGCGGGGGGCTGGGGCACTGAAGCTTTCTTT. The encoded protein is CASSPAGGWGTEAFF.

The V and J genes are TRBV5-4 and TRBJ2-7, with 8 bases identical to TRBD1. V was pared by 3 bases and J by 2 bases, with 7 bases of the junction left unmatched. This CDR3 region has 15 residues. Germline CDR1 SGHNT, CDR2 YYREEE (reference sequence). DNA of the CDR3: TGTGCCAGCAGCTCCCTAGACAGGGGAACCTACGAGCAGTACTTC. Translated: CASSSLDRGTYEQYF.

The rearrangement links TRBV7-3 to TRBJ2-3; no clear D gene. V lost 5 bases and J 4 bases, leaving 19 bases between the germline ends. This CDR3 comprises 16 residues. Germline V CDR1 and CDR2: SGHTA, FQGTGA. In nucleotides, the CDR3 is TGTGCCAGCAGCCGAGATGTATTGACTTCTCCAGATACGCAGTATTTT. Its translation: CASSRDVLTSPDTQYF.

The rearrangement links TRBV27 to TRBJ2-1, with 9 bases matching TRBD2. The CDR3 sequence is 15 residues long. J gave up 6 bases and V 3 bases, and 6 bases lay outside the gene matches. CDR1 and CDR2 (germline): MNHEY, SMNVEV (reference sequence). This chain's CDR3 is CASSLWLAGINEQFF. The CDR3 DNA sequence: TGTGCCAGCAGTTTGTGGCTAGCGGGGATCAATGAGCAGTTCTTC.